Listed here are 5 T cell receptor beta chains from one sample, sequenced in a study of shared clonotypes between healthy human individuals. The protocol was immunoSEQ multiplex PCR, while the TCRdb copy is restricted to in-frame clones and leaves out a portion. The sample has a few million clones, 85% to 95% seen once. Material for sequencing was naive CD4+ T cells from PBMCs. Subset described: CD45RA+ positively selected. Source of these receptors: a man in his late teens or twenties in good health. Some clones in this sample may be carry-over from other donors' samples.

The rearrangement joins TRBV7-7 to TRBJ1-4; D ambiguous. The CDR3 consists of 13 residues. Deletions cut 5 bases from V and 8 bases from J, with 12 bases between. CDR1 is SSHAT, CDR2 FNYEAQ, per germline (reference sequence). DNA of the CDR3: TGTGCCAGCAGCCTGTCCGTAGGGGAAAAACTGTTTTTT. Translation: CASSLSVGEKLFF.

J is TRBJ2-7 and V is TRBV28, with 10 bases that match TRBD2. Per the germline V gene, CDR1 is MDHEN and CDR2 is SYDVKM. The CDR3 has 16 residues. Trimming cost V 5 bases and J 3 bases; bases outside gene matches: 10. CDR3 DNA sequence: TGTGCCAGCAGTGGATGGAGCGGGAGGGCAAACTACGAGCAGTACTTC. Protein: CASSGWSGRANYEQYF. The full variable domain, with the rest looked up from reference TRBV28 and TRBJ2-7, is DVKVTQSSRYLVKRTGEKVFLECVQDMDHENMFWYRQDPGLGLRLIYFSYDVKMKEKGDIPEGYSVSREKKERFSLILESASTNQTSMYLCASSGWSGRANYEQYFGPGTRLTVT.

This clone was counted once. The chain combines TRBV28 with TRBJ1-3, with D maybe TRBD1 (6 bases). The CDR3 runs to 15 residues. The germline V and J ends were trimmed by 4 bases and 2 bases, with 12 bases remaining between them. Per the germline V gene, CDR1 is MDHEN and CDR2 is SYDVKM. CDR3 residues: CASSSWGHAGNTIYF. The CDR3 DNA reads TGTGCCAGCAGTTCTTGGGGACATGCTGGAAACACCATATATTTT.

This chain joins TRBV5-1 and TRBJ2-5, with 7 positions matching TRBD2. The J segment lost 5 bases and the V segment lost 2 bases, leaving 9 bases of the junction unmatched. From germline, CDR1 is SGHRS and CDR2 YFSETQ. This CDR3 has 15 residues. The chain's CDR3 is CASSLNPGGWETQYF. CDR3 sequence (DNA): TGCGCCAGCAGCTTAAACCCGGGGGGTTGGGAGACCCAGTACTTC.

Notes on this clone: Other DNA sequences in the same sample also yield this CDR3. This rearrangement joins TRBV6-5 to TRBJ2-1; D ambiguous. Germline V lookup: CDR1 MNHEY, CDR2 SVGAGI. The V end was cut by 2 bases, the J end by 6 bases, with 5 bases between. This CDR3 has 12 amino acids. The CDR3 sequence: CASSYGGNEQFF. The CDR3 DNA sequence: TGTGCCAGCAGTTACGGTGGCAATGAGCAGTTCTTC.